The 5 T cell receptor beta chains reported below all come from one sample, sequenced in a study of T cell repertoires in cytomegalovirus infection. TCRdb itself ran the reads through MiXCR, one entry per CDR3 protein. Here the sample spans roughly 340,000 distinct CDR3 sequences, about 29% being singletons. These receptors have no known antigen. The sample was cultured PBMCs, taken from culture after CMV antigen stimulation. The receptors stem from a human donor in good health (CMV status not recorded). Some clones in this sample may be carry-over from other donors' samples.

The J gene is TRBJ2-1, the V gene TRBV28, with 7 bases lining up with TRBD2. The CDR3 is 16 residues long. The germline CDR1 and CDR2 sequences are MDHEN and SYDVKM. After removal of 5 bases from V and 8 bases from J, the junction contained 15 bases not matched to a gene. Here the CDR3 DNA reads TGTGCCAGCAGTGGATATGGGGGGAGGGCCAGAGATGAGCAGTTCTTC. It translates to CASSGYGGRARDEQFF.

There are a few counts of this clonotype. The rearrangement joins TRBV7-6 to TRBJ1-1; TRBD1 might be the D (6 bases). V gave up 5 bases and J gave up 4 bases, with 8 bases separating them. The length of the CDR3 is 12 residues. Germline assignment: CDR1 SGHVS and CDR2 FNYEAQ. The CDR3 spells CASSKGGTEAFF. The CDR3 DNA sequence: TGTGCCAGCAGCAAGGGGGGCACTGAAGCTTTCTTT.

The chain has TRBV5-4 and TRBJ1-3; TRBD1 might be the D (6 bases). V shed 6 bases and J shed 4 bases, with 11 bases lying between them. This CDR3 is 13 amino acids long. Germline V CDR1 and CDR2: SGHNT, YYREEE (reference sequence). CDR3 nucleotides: TGTGCCAGCAACCACAGGGACGGAAACACCATATATTTT. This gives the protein CASNHRDGNTIYF.

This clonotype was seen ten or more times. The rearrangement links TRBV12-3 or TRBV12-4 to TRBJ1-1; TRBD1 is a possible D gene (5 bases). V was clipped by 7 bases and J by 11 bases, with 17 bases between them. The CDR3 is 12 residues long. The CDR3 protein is CASTRDGFVAFF. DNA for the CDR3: TGTGCCAGCACTCGGGACGGCTTCGTCGCTTTCTTT.

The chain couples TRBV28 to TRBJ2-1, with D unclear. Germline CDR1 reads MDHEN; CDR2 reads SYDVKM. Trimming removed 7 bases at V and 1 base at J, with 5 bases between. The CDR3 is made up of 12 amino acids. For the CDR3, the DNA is TGTGCCAGCATTGGATCCTACAATGAGCAGTTCTTC. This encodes CASIGSYNEQFF.